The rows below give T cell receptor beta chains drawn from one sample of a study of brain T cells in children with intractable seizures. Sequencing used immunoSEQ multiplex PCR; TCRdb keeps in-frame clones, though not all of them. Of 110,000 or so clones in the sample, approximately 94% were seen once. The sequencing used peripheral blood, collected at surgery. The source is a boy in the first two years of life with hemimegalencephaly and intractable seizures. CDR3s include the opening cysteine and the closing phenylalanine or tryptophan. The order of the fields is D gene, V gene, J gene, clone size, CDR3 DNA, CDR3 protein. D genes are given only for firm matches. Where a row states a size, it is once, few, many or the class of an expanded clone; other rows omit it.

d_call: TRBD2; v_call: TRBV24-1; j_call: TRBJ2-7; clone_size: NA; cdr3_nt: TGTGCCACCAGTGATTCTGGGACTAGCGCAGAGCAGTACTTC; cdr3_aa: CATSDSGTSAEQYF
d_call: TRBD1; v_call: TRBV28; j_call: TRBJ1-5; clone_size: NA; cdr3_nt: TGTGCCAGCAGTTTAGGGGACAGGGGGCTCAATCAGCCCCAGCATTTT; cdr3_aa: CASSLGDRGLNQPQHF
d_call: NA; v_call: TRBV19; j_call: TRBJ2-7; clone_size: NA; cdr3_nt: TGTGCCAGTAGTATACAAGCAGCTGATTCCTACGAGCAGTACTTC; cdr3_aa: CASSIQAADSYEQYF
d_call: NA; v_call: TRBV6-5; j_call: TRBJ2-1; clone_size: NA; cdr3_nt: TGTGCCAGCAGACCGGGACCGACCTACAATGAGCAGTTCTTC; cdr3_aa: CASRPGPTYNEQFF
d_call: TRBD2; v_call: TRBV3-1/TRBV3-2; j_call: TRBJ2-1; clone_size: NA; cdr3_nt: TGTGCCAGCAGCCAAATCACTAGCGGCCTGCGGAAGAATGAGCAGTTCTTC; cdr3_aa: CASSQITSGLRKNEQFF
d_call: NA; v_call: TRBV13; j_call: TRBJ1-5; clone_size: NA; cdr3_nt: TGTGCCAGCAGCTTAGGGCGGCGACACAATAGCAATCAGCCCCAGCATTTT; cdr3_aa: CASSLGRRHNSNQPQHF
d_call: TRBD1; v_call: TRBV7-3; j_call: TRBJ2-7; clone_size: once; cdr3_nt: TGTGCCAGCAGCAGTACAGGGGGCCTTAAATCCTACGAGCAGTACTTC; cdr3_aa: CASSSTGGLKSYEQYF
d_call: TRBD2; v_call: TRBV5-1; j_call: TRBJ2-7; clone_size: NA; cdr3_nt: TGCGCCAGCAGCCGGGAGGTCTCGCTGGTGTCCTACGAGCAGTACTTC; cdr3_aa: CASSREVSLVSYEQYF
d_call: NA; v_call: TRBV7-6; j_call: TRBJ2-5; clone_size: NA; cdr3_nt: TGTGCCAGCAGCTGGGGGGCTAGCGGCCAAGAGACCCAGTACTTC; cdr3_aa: CASSWGASGQETQYF
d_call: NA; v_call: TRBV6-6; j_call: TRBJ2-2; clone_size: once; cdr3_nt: TGTGCCAGCAGTTCAGGCCTCCCGAACACCGGGGAGCTGTTTTTT; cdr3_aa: CASSSGLPNTGELFF
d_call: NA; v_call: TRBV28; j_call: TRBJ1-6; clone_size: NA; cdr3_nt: TGTGCCAGCAGTACCCCTACAGGGAATTCACCCCTCCACTTT; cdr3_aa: CASSTPTGNSPLHF
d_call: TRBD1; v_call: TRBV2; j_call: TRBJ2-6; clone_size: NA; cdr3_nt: TGTGCCAGTAGGACAGGGGCGATCCTGACTTTC; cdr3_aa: CASRTGAILTF
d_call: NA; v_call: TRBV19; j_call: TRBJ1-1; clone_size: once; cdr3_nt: TGTGCCAGTAGGAGGCAAGGGGGCACTGAAGCTTTCTTT; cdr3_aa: CASRRQGGTEAFF
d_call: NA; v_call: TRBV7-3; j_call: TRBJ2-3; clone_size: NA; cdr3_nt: TGTGCCAGCAGCCCCAACACAGATACGCAGTATTTT; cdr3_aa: CASSPNTDTQYF
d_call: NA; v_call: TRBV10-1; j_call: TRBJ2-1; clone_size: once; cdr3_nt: TGCGCCAGCAGTGAGTCTGGTAGAAATGAGCAGTTCTTC; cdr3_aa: CASSESGRNEQFF
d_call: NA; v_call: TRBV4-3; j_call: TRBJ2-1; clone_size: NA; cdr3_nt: TGCGCCAGCAGCCAGTCATACCGTCGCAATGAGCAGTTCTTC; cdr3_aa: CASSQSYRRNEQFF
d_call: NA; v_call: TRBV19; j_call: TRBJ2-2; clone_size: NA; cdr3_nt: TGTGCCAGTAGCAAAGGTCCGGGTCAGACCTTAAACACCGGGGAGCTGTTTTTT; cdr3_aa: CASSKGPGQTLNTGELFF
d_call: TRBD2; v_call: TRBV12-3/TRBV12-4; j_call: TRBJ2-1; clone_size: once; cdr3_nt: TGTGCCAGCAGACTAGCGGGAGGGAATGAGCAGTTCTTC; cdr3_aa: CASRLAGGNEQFF
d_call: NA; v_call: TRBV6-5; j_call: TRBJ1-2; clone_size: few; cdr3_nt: TGTGCCAGCATCCCGCCGGGCGACGACTATGGCTACACCTTC; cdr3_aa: CASIPPGDDYGYTF
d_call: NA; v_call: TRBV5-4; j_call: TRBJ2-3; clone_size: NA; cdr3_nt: TGTGCCAGCAGCACAATTAAGATAGCGTCAGATACGCAGTATTTT; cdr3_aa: CASSTIKIASDTQYF
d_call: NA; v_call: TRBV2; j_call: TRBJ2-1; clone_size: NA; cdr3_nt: TGTGCCAGCTCGAGTCTAGGGGCAAGTGAGCAGTTCTTC; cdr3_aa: CASSSLGASEQFF
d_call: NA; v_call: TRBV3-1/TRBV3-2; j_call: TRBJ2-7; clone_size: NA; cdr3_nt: TGTGCCAGCAGCCAAGGAGTAAGGTGGGACTCCTACGAGCAGTACTTC; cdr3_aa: CASSQGVRWDSYEQYF
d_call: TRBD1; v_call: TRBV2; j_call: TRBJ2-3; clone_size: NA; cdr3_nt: TGTGCCAGCAGTCCCGACAGGGTTCGCACAGATACGCAGTATTTT; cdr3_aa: CASSPDRVRTDTQYF
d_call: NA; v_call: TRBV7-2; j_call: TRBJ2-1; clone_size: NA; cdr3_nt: TGTGCCAGCAGCTTAGATGGGAGCGGGTGGGGCAACTTCTTC; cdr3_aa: CASSLDGSGWGNFF
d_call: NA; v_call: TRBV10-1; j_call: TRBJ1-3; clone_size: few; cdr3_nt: TGCGCCAGCAGAGGGGGTGGAAACACCATATATTTT; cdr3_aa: CASRGGGNTIYF
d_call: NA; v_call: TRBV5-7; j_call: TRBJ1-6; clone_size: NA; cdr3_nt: TGTGCCAGCAGTTGGACAACCTATAATTCACCCCTCCACTTT; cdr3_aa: CASSWTTYNSPLHF
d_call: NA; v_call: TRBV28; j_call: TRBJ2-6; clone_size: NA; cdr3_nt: TGTGCCAGCAGTTCAATGTCTGGGGCCAACGTCCTGACTTTC; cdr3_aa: CASSSMSGANVLTF
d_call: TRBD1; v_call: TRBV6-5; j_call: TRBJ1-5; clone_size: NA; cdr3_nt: TGTGCCAGCAGTTACGGAGGGGGCGCGAATCAGCCCCAGCATTTT; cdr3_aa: CASSYGGGANQPQHF
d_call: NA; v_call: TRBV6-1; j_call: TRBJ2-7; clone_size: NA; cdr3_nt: TGTGCCAGCAGTGAAGTAGGGCGGCGGCAGAGCTACGAGCAGTACTTC; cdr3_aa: CASSEVGRRQSYEQYF
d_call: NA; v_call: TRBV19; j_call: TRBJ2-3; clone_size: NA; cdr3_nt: TGTGCCAGTAGTATGGGGCCGGGGGATACGCAGTATTTT; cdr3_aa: CASSMGPGDTQYF
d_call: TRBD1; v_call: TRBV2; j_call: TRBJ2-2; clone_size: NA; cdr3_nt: TGTGCCAGCACCACGGGACAGGGGGCATTAACCGGGGAGCTGTTTTTT; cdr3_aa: CASTTGQGALTGELFF
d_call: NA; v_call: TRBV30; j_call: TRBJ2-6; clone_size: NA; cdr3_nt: TGTGCCTGGAAACTCTCTGGGGCCAACGTCCTGACTTTC; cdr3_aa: CAWKLSGANVLTF
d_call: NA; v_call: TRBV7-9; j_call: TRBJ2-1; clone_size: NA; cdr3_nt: TGTGCCAGCAGCTTATCTCCGAGCTCCTACAATGAGCAGTTCTTC; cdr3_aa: CASSLSPSSYNEQFF
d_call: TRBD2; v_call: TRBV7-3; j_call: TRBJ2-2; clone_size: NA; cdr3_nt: TGTGCCAGCAGCTCGACTAGCGGGAGATACACCGGGGAGCTGTTTTTT; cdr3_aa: CASSSTSGRYTGELFF
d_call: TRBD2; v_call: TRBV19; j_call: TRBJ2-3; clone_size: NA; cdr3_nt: TGTGCCAGTAGTAGTCCTAGCGGAAGGAGCACAGATACGCAGTATTTT; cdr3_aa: CASSSPSGRSTDTQYF
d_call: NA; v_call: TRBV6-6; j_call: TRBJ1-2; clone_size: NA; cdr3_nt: TGTGCCAGCAGCCCTCCCCGGGGGCAGTCTGGCTACACCTTC; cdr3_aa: CASSPPRGQSGYTF
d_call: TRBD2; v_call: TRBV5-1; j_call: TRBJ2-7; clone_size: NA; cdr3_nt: TGCGCCAGCAGCCCACTAGGACTAGCGGCCTCCTACGAGCAGTACTTC; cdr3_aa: CASSPLGLAASYEQYF
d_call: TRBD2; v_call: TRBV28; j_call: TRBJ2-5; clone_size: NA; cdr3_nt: TGTGCCAGCAGCCCCGGGGGGGAGACCCAGTACTTC; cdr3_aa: CASSPGGETQYF
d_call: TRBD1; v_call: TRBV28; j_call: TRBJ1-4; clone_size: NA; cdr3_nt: TGTGCCAGCAGAACCGGGACAGGGGGCTTTGAAAAACTGTTTTTT; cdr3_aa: CASRTGTGGFEKLFF
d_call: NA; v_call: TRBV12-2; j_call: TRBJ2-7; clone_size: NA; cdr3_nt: TGTGCAAGTCGCTTAGAACAGATAACCTACGAGCAGTACTTC; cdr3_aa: CASRLEQITYEQYF
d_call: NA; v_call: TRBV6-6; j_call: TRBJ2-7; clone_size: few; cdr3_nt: TGTGCCAGCAGTTACCAGGACCCAGGGGCTAGAGACGAGCAGTACTTC; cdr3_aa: CASSYQDPGARDEQYF
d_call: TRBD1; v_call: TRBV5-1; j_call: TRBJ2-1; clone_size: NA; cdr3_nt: TGCGCCAGCAGCTTGGCCGGGACAGGGGGCAATGAGCAGTTCTTC; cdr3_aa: CASSLAGTGGNEQFF
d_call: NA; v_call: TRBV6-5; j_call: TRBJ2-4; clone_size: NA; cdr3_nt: TGTGCCAGCAGTTACTCGGAGAAGGGGAACATTCAGTACTTC; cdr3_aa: CASSYSEKGNIQYF
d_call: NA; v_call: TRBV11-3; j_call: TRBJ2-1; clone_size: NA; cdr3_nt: TGTGCCAGCAGCTTGGGTTCGGGGGAGCAGTTCTTC; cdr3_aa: CASSLGSGEQFF
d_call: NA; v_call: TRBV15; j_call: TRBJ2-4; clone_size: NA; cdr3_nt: TGTGCCACCAGCAGAGAGGGCACTAGCAAGGACATTCAGTACTTC; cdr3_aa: CATSREGTSKDIQYF
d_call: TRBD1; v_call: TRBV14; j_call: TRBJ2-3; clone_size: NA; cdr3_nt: TGTGCCAGCAGCCAAGCGAGTACCCGCGGGACAGGGATTCCAGATACGCAGTATTTT; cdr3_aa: CASSQASTRGTGIPDTQYF
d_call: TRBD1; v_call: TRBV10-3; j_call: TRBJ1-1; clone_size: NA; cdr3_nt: TGTGCCACCGACTCTCGACAGGGGGGTACTGAAGCTTTCTTT; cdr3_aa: CATDSRQGGTEAFF
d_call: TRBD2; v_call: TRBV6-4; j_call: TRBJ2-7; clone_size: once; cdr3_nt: TGTGCCAGCAGTGAAAAAACTAGCGGGGCCTCCTACGAGCAGTACTTC; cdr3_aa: CASSEKTSGASYEQYF
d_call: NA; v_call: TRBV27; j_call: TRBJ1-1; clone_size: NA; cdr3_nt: TGTGCCAGCAGTTTATCGACCAGGGGAAGTAGATCGGACACTGAAGCTTTCTTT; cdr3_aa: CASSLSTRGSRSDTEAFF
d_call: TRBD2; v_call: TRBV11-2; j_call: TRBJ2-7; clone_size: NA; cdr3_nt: TGTGCCAGCAGCCAAAGCGGGAGGGCCTCCTACGAGCAGTACTTC; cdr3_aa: CASSQSGRASYEQYF
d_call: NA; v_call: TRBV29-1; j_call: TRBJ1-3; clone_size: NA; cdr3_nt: TGCAGCGGGGGGACAGGAAACACCATATATTTT; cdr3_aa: CSGGTGNTIYF
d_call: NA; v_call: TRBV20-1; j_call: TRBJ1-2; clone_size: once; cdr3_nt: TGCAGTGCTAGTCTAGATGGCTACACCTTC; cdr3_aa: CSASLDGYTF
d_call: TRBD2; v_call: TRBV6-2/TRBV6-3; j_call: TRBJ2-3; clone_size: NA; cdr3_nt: TGTGCCAGCAGTTACGCGGGAGCCGGCATCCGGCATACGCAGTATTTT; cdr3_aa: CASSYAGAGIRHTQYF
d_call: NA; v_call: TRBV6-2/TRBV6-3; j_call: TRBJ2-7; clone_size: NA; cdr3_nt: TGTGCCAGCAGTTCAGGGCCGACCTACGAGCAGTACTTC; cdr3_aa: CASSSGPTYEQYF